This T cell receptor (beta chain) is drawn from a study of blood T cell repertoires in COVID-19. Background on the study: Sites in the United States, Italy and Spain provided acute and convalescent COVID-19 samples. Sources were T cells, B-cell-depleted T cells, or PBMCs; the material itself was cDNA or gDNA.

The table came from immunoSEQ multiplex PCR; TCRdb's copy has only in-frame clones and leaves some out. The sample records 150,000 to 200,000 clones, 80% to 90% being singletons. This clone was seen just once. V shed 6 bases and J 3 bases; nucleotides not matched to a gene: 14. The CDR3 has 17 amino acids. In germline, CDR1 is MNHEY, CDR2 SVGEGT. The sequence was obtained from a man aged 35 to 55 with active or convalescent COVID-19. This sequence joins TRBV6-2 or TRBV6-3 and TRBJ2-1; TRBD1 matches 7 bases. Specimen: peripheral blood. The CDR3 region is CASSTRGQSLIYNEQFF. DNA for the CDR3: TGTGCCAGCAGCACTCGGGGACAGAGCCTAATCTACAATGAGCAGTTCTTC.